Below, one T cell receptor (beta chain) is given with its context. Its specificity is unknown. CDR3 length equals 13 residues. Trimming shortened V by 4 bases and J by 3 bases, and 10 bases separated the two germline ends. In germline, CDR1 is ENHRY, CDR2 SYGVKD. This sample stems from a study of shared clonotypes between healthy human individuals. Study-level information: The people who gave samples were a couple of women and a few men aged 18 to 49. Whole-study findings and limits: Roughly 5% of naive CD4 clonotypes were common to several donors.

Deep-level running was used for the assay. Measured with immunoSEQ multiplex PCR; TCRdb has only the in-frame clones, and not every one. The repertoire holds a few million clones, with over 85% as singletons. Sequenced: naive CD4+ T cells sorted from blood. As for subset: CD45RA+ positively selected. The chain uses TRBV10-3 and TRBJ2-7; D is unclear. The sequence was obtained from a man aged 18 to 29 in good health. The CDR3 nucleotides read TGTGCCATCAGTGTACAAGGAAACTACGAGCAGTACTTC. Protein product: CAISVQGNYEQYF.